This section outlines one TCR beta chain sequence together with its context. Its antigen is not identified. Trimming pared 5 bases from V and 4 bases from J, leaving 26 bases between. Germline lookup yields CDR1 SEHNR and CDR2 FQNEAQ (reference sequence). This CDR3 has 19 residues. This specimen belongs to a study of OX40 agonist ivuxolimab in advanced cancers. Measured with immunoSEQ multiplex PCR; TCRdb has only the in-frame clones, and not every one. Among around 70,000 clones listed, 84% were seen once. Study findings and constraints: Some patients who did not respond also had low normalized T-cell clonal expansion.

The chain couples TRBV7-9 to TRBJ2-2; D may be TRBD1 or TRBD2 (5 bases each). The source is an adult with an advanced solid tumor such as melanoma, head and neck, liver or kidney cancer. The sequencing used CD4+ or CD8+ T cells sorted from blood, collected in a trial of the OX40 agonist ivuxolimab. For the CDR3, the DNA is TGTGCCAGCAGCCTCAAGTTGCTGACTAAAGACAGCCTCACCGGGGAGCTGTTTTTT. It yields the protein CASSLKLLTKDSLTGELFF.